This is a list of T cell receptor beta chains from one sample in a study of cytomegalovirus exposure and HLA in healthy donors. Profiled with immunoSEQ multiplex PCR; TCRdb holds only in-frame clones, not every one. The sample lists about 360,000 clones, about nine tenths seen once, with roughly 0.82% in the top ten. The material sequenced was PBMCs. These receptors all stem from a woman between 18 and 30 years old in good health and CMV-seronegative. Both conserved end residues are part of each CDR3. D genes are given only for firm matches. Rows give clone size only sometimes, using once, few, many, or a class for an expanded clone.

>-|TRBD1|TRBV28|TRBJ1-5
TGTGCCAGCAGTTCCCCGGGACAGGGTCATCAGCCCCAGCATTTT
CASSSPGQGHQPQHF
>-|TRBD1|TRBV28|TRBJ2-7
TGTGCCAGCAGTTGGGACAGGGGCAACGACGAGCAGTACTTC
CASSWDRGNDEQYF
>-|-|TRBV9|TRBJ2-1
TGTGCCAGCAGCGTAGATTTCAGGGACAATGAGCAGTTCTTC
CASSVDFRDNEQFF
>-|TRBD1|TRBV14|TRBJ2-5
TGTGCCAGCAGCCCGGGACAGGGGTACCAAGAGACCCAGTACTTC
CASSPGQGYQETQYF
>-|-|TRBV30|TRBJ1-4
TGTGCCTGGACCCTTGCGGAATTTAATGAAAAACTGTTTTTT
CAWTLAEFNEKLFF
>few|-|TRBV9|TRBJ1-2
TGTGCCAGCTCCCGGACAACTGGCTACACCTTC
CASSRTTGYTF
>-|-|TRBV6-4|TRBJ2-5
TGTGCCAGCATGCTAGGGGACTCCACCGAGACCCAGTACTTC
CASMLGDSTETQYF
>-|TRBD2|TRBV4-2|TRBJ2-7
TGTGCCAGCAGCCAACAGACTAGCGGGGACTACGAGCAGTACTTC
CASSQQTSGDYEQYF
>-|-|TRBV6-5|TRBJ2-1
TGTGCCAGCAGAAACCCTTGGGGGCGTAACAATGAGCAGTTCTTC
CASRNPWGRNNEQFF
>once|-|TRBV29-1|TRBJ2-1
TGCAGCGTTGACACTCCGGACAGAAATGAGCAGTTCTTC
CSVDTPDRNEQFF
>-|TRBD1|TRBV5-4|TRBJ2-3
TGTGCCAGTACCGGGACAGGGGGCACAGATACGCAGTATTTT
CASTGTGGTDTQYF
>-|TRBD2|TRBV4-1|TRBJ2-7
TGCGCCAGCAGCCAAGATATTTCTAGCGGGGGGCCGTACTTC
CASSQDISSGGPYF
>-|-|TRBV28|TRBJ2-7
TGTGCCAGCAGTTTCGAGACTCTCCGCGAGCAGTACTTC
CASSFETLREQYF
>-|-|TRBV2|TRBJ2-5
TGTGCCAGCAGTCGTGACACCCAAGAGACCCAGTACTTC
CASSRDTQETQYF
>-|TRBD2|TRBV9|TRBJ2-1
TGTGCCAGCAGCGCCCCGGGACTAGAATCCCACAATGAGCAGTTCTTC
CASSAPGLESHNEQFF
>-|-|TRBV4-1|TRBJ1-1
TGCGCCAGCAGCCAGAGGGACACCGTGAACACTGAAGCTTTCTTT
CASSQRDTVNTEAFF
>-|TRBD2|TRBV27|TRBJ2-1
TGTGCCAGCAGTTTAGCTAGCGGGGGATTCAGTGAGCAGTTCTTC
CASSLASGGFSEQFF
>few|-|TRBV6-4|TRBJ1-2
TGTGCCAGCAGTGACGGGGGGGATCCCAACTATGGCTACACCTTC
CASSDGGDPNYGYTF
>-|TRBD1|TRBV7-9|TRBJ2-1
TGTGCCAGCAGCTTAGCAACTCCGGGACAGGGGTCAGACGAGCAGTTCTTC
CASSLATPGQGSDEQFF
>-|-|TRBV28|TRBJ2-7
TGTGCCAGCAATCGGGGTAGGGACTACGAGCAGTACTTC
CASNRGRDYEQYF
>-|TRBD1|TRBV30|TRBJ1-6
TGTGCCTGGAGTTCCATCGACAGGGGGAATTCACCCCTCCACTTT
CAWSSIDRGNSPLHF
>once|-|TRBV6-1|TRBJ2-1
TGTGCCAGCAACGGGGGTTACAATGAGCAGTTCTTC
CASNGGYNEQFF
>-|TRBD2|TRBV4-1|TRBJ2-3
TGCGCCAGCAGCCCGGGACTAGCGGGACTTTGGAGGAGCACAGATACGCAGTATTTT
CASSPGLAGLWRSTDTQYF
>-|TRBD2|TRBV27|TRBJ2-3
TGTGCCAGCAGTCCCAGACTAGCGGGAGGGCCAGATACGCAGTATTTT
CASSPRLAGGPDTQYF
>-|TRBD1|TRBV4-2|TRBJ2-4
TGTGCCAGCAGCCAACAGGGACAGGGCGCTGAAAACATTCAGTACTTC
CASSQQGQGAENIQYF
>-|-|TRBV7-8|TRBJ2-6
TGTGCCAGCAGCTTAGTCCTGGTGGCGGTATCATCTGGGGCCAACGTCCTGACTTTC
CASSLVLVAVSSGANVLTF
>-|-|TRBV27|TRBJ1-1
TGTGCCAGCAGTTTATCATCCGGGGGCACTGAAGCTTTCTTT
CASSLSSGGTEAFF
>-|-|TRBV28|TRBJ2-1
TGTGCCAGCAGCCTTACATACAATGAGCAGTTCTTC
CASSLTYNEQFF
>-|TRBD1|TRBV11-2|TRBJ1-5
TGTGCCAGCAGCACAACAGGGGCTCAGCCCCAGCATTTT
CASSTTGAQPQHF
>-|TRBD1|TRBV7-8|TRBJ1-5
TGTGCCAGCAGCCGTAGAAGGGGACAGGGGGGCTCTGGGGATCAGCCCCAGCATTTT
CASSRRRGQGGSGDQPQHF
>-|TRBD1|TRBV5-4|TRBJ1-2
TGTGCCAGCAGCCTCCGGGACAGCTATGGCTACACCTTC
CASSLRDSYGYTF
>-|-|TRBV18|TRBJ1-5
TGTGCCAGCTCACAGCGGGACGGAGGCAATCAGCCCCAGCATTTT
CASSQRDGGNQPQHF
>-|-|TRBV30|TRBJ1-1
TGTGCCTGGAGTGACAGCATGAACACTGAAGCTTTCTTT
CAWSDSMNTEAFF